This T cell receptor (beta chain) was captured in a study of T-cell reconstitution after alpha-beta-depleted transplantation in children. The CDR3 length is 16 residues. CDR1 MNHEY and CDR2 SMNVEV come from the germline V gene (reference sequence). The V segment lost 5 bases and the J segment 2 bases; nucleotides outside the gene matches: 3. The TCRbeta library was prepared with unique molecular identifiers. Each CDR3 protein gets one entry after TCRdb re-called the PCR reads with MiXCR. The table has about 420,000 distinct CDR3 sequences, 9.5% to 13% seen once. The TCR was taken from a human donor who donated a stem cell graft to a child with acute myeloid leukemia. The source material was PBMCs from the stem cell graft donor, sampled from the stem cell graft. V usage is TRBV27 and J usage is TRBJ2-3; TRBD2 matches 14 bases. CDR3 bases: TGTGCCAGCAGTATGGGACTAGCGGGAGACACAGATACGCAGTATTTT. Translating it yields CASSMGLAGDTDTQYF.